Below, one TCR beta chain is given with its context. V dropped 4 bases and J dropped 2 bases, with 12 bases sitting between them. The CDR3 length is 15 residues. The V gene's germline CDR1 is SGHTA and CDR2 FQGNSA. This sample was included in a study of blood T cell repertoires in COVID-19. The method was immunoSEQ multiplex PCR; TCRdb's version includes in-frame clones alone and lacks a portion of them. The table has tens of thousands of clones, 60% to 85% seen once. The chain employs TRBV7-2 and TRBJ2-1; tentatively, D is TRBD2 (7 bases). Sequenced material: peripheral blood. The TCR sequence derives from a woman aged 80 or older with active or convalescent COVID-19. DNA of the CDR3: TGTGCCAGCAGCTCCCAAGGGGGGGCCTACAATGAGCAGTTCTTC. Translating it yields CASSSQGGAYNEQFF.